This is a list of T cell receptor beta chains from one sample in a study of tumor-infiltrating lymphocytes in primary liver carcinoma. From the multiplex PCR reads, TCRdb called clonotypes with MiXCR, one entry per CDR3 protein. The sample lists roughly 100,000 distinct CDR3 sequences, around 84% occurring once. Source material: liver tumor tissue from sampling region 3. These receptors all stem from a man aged 40-55 years with primary liver carcinoma and hepatitis B virus infection. The CDR3 runs from the conserved cysteine through the conserved F or W. The D gene is left open where the match is weak. Not every row has a clone size; where given, it reads once, few, many or a size class.

D	V	J	size	CDR3	DNA
-	TRBV12-3/TRBV12-4	TRBJ2-7	-	CASSHLGNEQHF	TGTGCCAGTAGCCACCTGGGCAACGAGCAGCACTTC
-	TRBV11-3	TRBJ2-1	-	CVSSLDSESGHNEQFF	TGTGTCAGCAGCCTCGATAGCGAGAGCGGGCACAATGAACAGTTCTTC
-	TRBV11-2	TRBJ1-3	-	CVGNLTSGNTIYF	TGTGTCGGCAACTTGACGTCTGGAAACACCATATATTTT
-	TRBV29-1	TRBJ2-7	once	CIVEGGHEHYF	TGCATCGTTGAAGGGGGTCATGAGCACTACTTC
-	TRBV29-1	TRBJ2-5	-	CTLGGTGPLETQYF	TGCACCCTTGGAGGGACGGGACCCTTAGAGACCCAGTACTTC
TRBD1	TRBV19	TRBJ2-1	-	CASANDRTGGTEQFF	TGTGCCAGTGCCAACGATCGGACAGGGGGAACTGAGCAGTTCTTC
-	TRBV6-8	TRBJ1-2	few	CASSYPASAYRMNYDYTF	TGTGCCAGCAGTTACCCTGCGAGTGCGTACAGGATGAACTATGACTACACCTTC
TRBD2	TRBV6-5	TRBJ2-1	-	CASTQRECLGEQFF	TGTGCCAGCACGCAGCGGGAGTGTCTAGGTGAGCAGTTCTTC
-	TRBV11-3	TRBJ1-5	-	CASSIDLGVAQPQHF	TGTGCCAGTAGCATAGATTTGGGGGTGGCTCAGCCCCAGCATTTT
-	TRBV6-9	TRBJ2-2	-	CVSARVDTGELFF	TGTGTCAGCGCTAGGGTGGACACCGGGGAGCTGTTTTTT
-	TRBV5-6	TRBJ2-1	-	CVSSLGRSSSGYSDQFF	TGTGTGAGCAGCTTGGGACGGAGCAGCTCTGGGTACAGTGACCAGTTCTTC
TRBD1	TRBV5-1	TRBJ2-7	many	CASSLQGGSGEQYF	TGCGCCAGCAGCCTACAGGGGGGAAGCGGCGAGCAGTACTTC
-	TRBV4-2	TRBJ2-3	-	CGSSRESAPRTDTQYF	TGTGGCAGCAGCCGAGAGTCAGCCCCTCGCACAGATACACAGTATTTT
-	TRBV5-1	TRBJ1-2	-	CASSLEHLDYGYTF	TGCGCCAGCAGCTTGGAACACCTAGACTATGGCTACACCTTT
-	TRBV6-1	TRBJ1-1	many	CASRRDNGMNTEAFF	TGTGCCAGCAGACGGGACAACGGAATGAACACTGAAGCTTTCTTT
-	TRBV11-2	TRBJ1-3	-	CASSLGQAYPATIYF	TGTGCCAGCAGCTTAGGGCAAGCCTATCCCGCCACCATATATTTT
-	TRBV29-1	TRBJ1-1	-	CSASPGQALNTEAFF	TGCAGCGCTTCCCCGGGTCAGGCATTGAACACTGAAGCTTTCTTT
TRBD1	TRBV14	TRBJ2-3	-	CASSQRKSGTGTNTQYF	TGTGCCAGCAGCCAACGAAAATCCGGGACAGGGACAAATACACAGTATTTT